This T cell receptor beta chain was retrieved from a study of beta chain features in type 1 diabetes. Looking at the study overall: In all, 85 million to 130 million sorted cells from all samples were analyzed. Regarding the study as a whole: Here, the possible influence of HLA type (on TCRB rearrangement) remained unresolved. Within patients, naive, central memory and Treg TCRB repertoires seemed more similar than within healthy donors.

CDR3 length: 15 residues. CDR1 and CDR2 from the germline V gene are GTSNPN and SVGIG (reference sequence). The V gene lost 1 base and the J gene lost 5 bases, with 15 bases spanning the gap. The whole isolated RNA underwent reverse transcription, so sequencing captured expressed TCRB transcripts. Assay used: immunoSEQ multiplex PCR; TCRdb lists only in-frame clones, some missing. The profile shows about half a million clones, around 30% of them singletons. With regard to this clone: Its specificity is not known.

Donors contributed one heparinised blood draw apiece, averaging around 120 mL. The chain is built from TRBV30 and TRBJ1-3; D unresolved. The specimen sequenced was naive CD4+ T cells from blood. The receptor was isolated from a man younger than 30 in good health. The CDR3 sequence is CAWSGFTRIRNTIYF. CDR3 sequence (DNA): TGTGCCTGGAGTGGATTTACAAGAATTAGAAACACCATATATTTT.